A selection of T cell receptor beta chains follows, all from one sample in a study of cytomegalovirus exposure and HLA in healthy donors. Only in-frame clones appear in the TCRdb table, and some are missing; sequencing was by immunoSEQ multiplex PCR. The sample contains 100,000 or so clones, around 84% of which appear only once. Material for sequencing was PBMCs. These receptors all come from a woman in her thirties or forties in good health and CMV-seropositive. Each CDR3 is given with its conserved first and last residue. D genes are given only for firm matches. Clone size, where shown, is once, few, many, or a class for clones that have expanded.

D gene: .; J gene: TRBJ2-6; clone size: .; V gene: TRBV11-3; CDR3 DNA: TGTGCCAGCAGCTCGTACCACCGACAGTCTGGGGCCAACGTCCTGACTTTC; CDR3 protein: CASSSYHRQSGANVLTF
D gene: TRBD1; J gene: TRBJ1-1; clone size: .; V gene: TRBV7-2; CDR3 DNA: TGTGCCAGCAGCTGGTCACAGGGGACGAACACTGAAGCTTTCTTT; CDR3 protein: CASSWSQGTNTEAFF
D gene: TRBD2; J gene: TRBJ2-1; clone size: .; V gene: TRBV27; CDR3 DNA: TGTGCCAGCAGTTCCGGGACTAGCGGGAGCTTGGGTAATGAGCAGTTCTTC; CDR3 protein: CASSSGTSGSLGNEQFF
D gene: .; J gene: TRBJ2-7; clone size: once; V gene: TRBV6-5; CDR3 DNA: TGTGCCAGCAGTTACTCGAACCCCGGCTACGAGCAGTACTTC; CDR3 protein: CASSYSNPGYEQYF
D gene: .; J gene: TRBJ1-4; clone size: .; V gene: TRBV7-6; CDR3 DNA: TGTGCCAGCAGCCCTGAGGGGGTGGAGAATGAAAAACTGTTTTTT; CDR3 protein: CASSPEGVENEKLFF
D gene: .; J gene: TRBJ1-5; clone size: .; V gene: TRBV7-9; CDR3 DNA: TGTGCCAGCAGCTTAGTACAAGATAGCAATCAGCCCCAGCATTTT; CDR3 protein: CASSLVQDSNQPQHF
D gene: .; J gene: TRBJ2-1; clone size: .; V gene: TRBV9; CDR3 DNA: TGTGCCAGCAGCGTAGAAGCTAAAGGGGGTGTGCAGTTCTTC; CDR3 protein: CASSVEAKGGVQFF
D gene: TRBD1; J gene: TRBJ2-1; clone size: .; V gene: TRBV15; CDR3 DNA: TGTGCCACCAGCAGGGCCGGGACAGGGGAGAATGAGCAGTTCTTC; CDR3 protein: CATSRAGTGENEQFF
D gene: .; J gene: TRBJ2-7; clone size: .; V gene: TRBV7-9; CDR3 DNA: TGTGCCAGCAGCCCACCAGCCCGGACAGCCATGGGGTACGAGCAGTACTTC; CDR3 protein: CASSPPARTAMGYEQYF
D gene: .; J gene: TRBJ1-4; clone size: .; V gene: TRBV14; CDR3 DNA: TGTGCCAGCAGCGCAAGAGGCGAGGCGGGGAGGGAAAAACTGTTTTTT; CDR3 protein: CASSARGEAGREKLFF
D gene: .; J gene: TRBJ1-4; clone size: few; V gene: TRBV7-9; CDR3 DNA: TGTGCCAGCAGCCCGGAGGGGACGATCAAGGAAAAACTGTTTTTT; CDR3 protein: CASSPEGTIKEKLFF
D gene: TRBD2; J gene: TRBJ2-3; clone size: .; V gene: TRBV7-6; CDR3 DNA: TGTGCCAGCAGCTCAACTAGCGGCGGGGGCTCAGATACGCAGTATTTT; CDR3 protein: CASSSTSGGGSDTQYF
D gene: TRBD2; J gene: TRBJ2-3; clone size: .; V gene: TRBV2; CDR3 DNA: TGTGCCAGCAGCAACACGGGACTAGCGGGAACCCTCGTTTCAGATACGCAGTATTTT; CDR3 protein: CASSNTGLAGTLVSDTQYF
D gene: TRBD2; J gene: TRBJ2-2; clone size: .; V gene: TRBV9; CDR3 DNA: TGTGCCAGCAGCGTAGTGGGGGGACTAGCGGGACCGTCGAACACCGGGGAGCTGTTTTTT; CDR3 protein: CASSVVGGLAGPSNTGELFF
D gene: TRBD2; J gene: TRBJ2-1; clone size: .; V gene: TRBV28; CDR3 DNA: TGTGCCAGCAGTCCGTTAGCGGGAGGCTCCGTGGGCGATGAGCAGTTCTTC; CDR3 protein: CASSPLAGGSVGDEQFF
D gene: .; J gene: TRBJ2-7; clone size: few; V gene: TRBV23-1; CDR3 DNA: TGCGCCAGCAGTCTCGGAGGGGCGGACTACGAGCAGTACTTC; CDR3 protein: CASSLGGADYEQYF
D gene: .; J gene: TRBJ2-2; clone size: .; V gene: TRBV28; CDR3 DNA: TGTGCCAGCAGCTCGACCGGCCGCCCGGGCACCGGGGAGCTGTTTTTT; CDR3 protein: CASSSTGRPGTGELFF
D gene: .; J gene: TRBJ1-2; clone size: .; V gene: TRBV6-1; CDR3 DNA: TGTGCCAGCAGTCAATCCCACGGCGCGGGGGGCTACACCTTC; CDR3 protein: CASSQSHGAGGYTF
D gene: TRBD2; J gene: TRBJ2-7; clone size: once; V gene: TRBV5-1; CDR3 DNA: TGCGCCAGCAGCTCGGGACTAGCGGGAGGTTTATCCTACGAGCAGTACTTC; CDR3 protein: CASSSGLAGGLSYEQYF
D gene: .; J gene: TRBJ2-7; clone size: .; V gene: TRBV9; CDR3 DNA: TGTGCCAGCAGCGTAGCGGGAGATCTATACGAGCAGTACTTC; CDR3 protein: CASSVAGDLYEQYF
D gene: .; J gene: TRBJ1-2; clone size: once; V gene: TRBV7-3; CDR3 DNA: TGTGCCAGCAGCTCATCCGGGGGAGGGGGTGGCTACACCTTC; CDR3 protein: CASSSSGGGGGYTF
D gene: .; J gene: TRBJ2-7; clone size: once; V gene: TRBV7-2; CDR3 DNA: TGTGCCAGCAGCTCCCTAGGAAACGAGCAGTACTTC; CDR3 protein: CASSSLGNEQYF
D gene: TRBD2; J gene: TRBJ2-3; clone size: .; V gene: TRBV28; CDR3 DNA: TGTGCCAGCAGTTTCTTTAAGGAGCGGGAGCGTACAGATACGCAGTATTTT; CDR3 protein: CASSFFKERERTDTQYF
D gene: TRBD1; J gene: TRBJ1-5; clone size: .; V gene: TRBV18; CDR3 DNA: TGTGCCAGCTCGGCGACAGGGATCAATCAGCCCCAGCATTTT; CDR3 protein: CASSATGINQPQHF
D gene: .; J gene: TRBJ2-2; clone size: once; V gene: TRBV19; CDR3 DNA: TGTGCCAGTAGAGAGGGACAAACGAACACCGGGGAGCTGTTTTTT; CDR3 protein: CASREGQTNTGELFF
D gene: TRBD1; J gene: TRBJ2-4; clone size: .; V gene: TRBV19; CDR3 DNA: TGTGCCAGCACTCGACGGACAGGGGGAAACATTCAGTACTTC; CDR3 protein: CASTRRTGGNIQYF
D gene: TRBD2; J gene: TRBJ2-7; clone size: .; V gene: TRBV14; CDR3 DNA: TGTGCCAGCAGCCAAGCGATCGGGACTAGTTTCTACGAGCAGTACTTC; CDR3 protein: CASSQAIGTSFYEQYF
D gene: .; J gene: TRBJ2-1; clone size: few; V gene: TRBV5-6; CDR3 DNA: TGTGCCAGCAGCTTATTCGGGAGTTCGGTAAATGAGCAGTTCTTC; CDR3 protein: CASSLFGSSVNEQFF
D gene: TRBD1; J gene: TRBJ1-6; clone size: .; V gene: TRBV4-3; CDR3 DNA: TGCGCCAGCAGCCAGAGTGGGACAGGGTTTTTCTCACCCCTCCACTTT; CDR3 protein: CASSQSGTGFFSPLHF
D gene: .; J gene: TRBJ2-7; clone size: few; V gene: TRBV2; CDR3 DNA: TGTGCCAGCAGTGAGCAGGGATTCAACGAGCAGTACTTC; CDR3 protein: CASSEQGFNEQYF
D gene: .; J gene: TRBJ2-1; clone size: .; V gene: TRBV12-5; CDR3 DNA: TGTGCTAGTGGTTCTAATCCGGGCAGGGTGAAATATGAGCAGTTCTTC; CDR3 protein: CASGSNPGRVKYEQFF
D gene: .; J gene: TRBJ1-1; clone size: once; V gene: TRBV20-1; CDR3 DNA: TGCAGTGCTTTCAGGGAAACTGAAGCTTTCTTT; CDR3 protein: CSAFRETEAFF
D gene: TRBD1; J gene: TRBJ2-5; clone size: once; V gene: TRBV7-9; CDR3 DNA: TGTGCCAGCAGCTTAGGGACAGGGGGTACGGAGACCCAGTACTTC; CDR3 protein: CASSLGTGGTETQYF
D gene: TRBD1; J gene: TRBJ1-4; clone size: .; V gene: TRBV12-5; CDR3 DNA: TGTGCTAGTGGTTACTCCGGGACAGGGGGAGAAAAACTGCTTTTT; CDR3 protein: CASGYSGTGGEKLLF
D gene: .; J gene: TRBJ2-7; clone size: .; V gene: TRBV5-8; CDR3 DNA: TGTGCCAGCGAAGGTCCGGGAGTGCCTGACGAGCAGTACTTC; CDR3 protein: CASEGPGVPDEQYF
D gene: TRBD1; J gene: TRBJ2-2; clone size: once; V gene: TRBV4-2; CDR3 DNA: TGTGCCAGCAGCCAATCCGGGACAGGGGGCGCGAACACCGGGGAGCTGTTTTTT; CDR3 protein: CASSQSGTGGANTGELFF
D gene: TRBD1; J gene: TRBJ2-3; clone size: few; V gene: TRBV9; CDR3 DNA: TGTGCCAGCAGCGGGGGACAGCGATTCACAGATACGCAGTATTTT; CDR3 protein: CASSGGQRFTDTQYF
D gene: .; J gene: TRBJ1-2; clone size: .; V gene: TRBV18; CDR3 DNA: TGTGCCAGCTCCTCCGGGGATGGCTATGGCTACACCTTC; CDR3 protein: CASSSGDGYGYTF
D gene: .; J gene: TRBJ1-5; clone size: .; V gene: TRBV6-6; CDR3 DNA: TGTGCCAGCAGTTCATACAGGTCCGGGCAGCCCCAGCATTTT; CDR3 protein: CASSSYRSGQPQHF
D gene: TRBD1; J gene: TRBJ1-5; clone size: .; V gene: TRBV10-3; CDR3 DNA: TGTGCCATCGGGACAGGGAGCAATCAGCCCCAGCATTTT; CDR3 protein: CAIGTGSNQPQHF
D gene: .; J gene: TRBJ1-5; clone size: .; V gene: TRBV18; CDR3 DNA: TGTGCCAGCACTGACAGAGGCAATCAGCCCCAGCATTTT; CDR3 protein: CASTDRGNQPQHF